Sequencing of this T cell receptor beta chain was carried out in a study of identical twins. Study-wide points: Sharing of beta out-of-frame sequences by twins showed a weaker excess.

All donors were healthy, and all were Caucasian. The CDR3 is 15 amino acids. TCRdb reprocessed the 5' RACE reads with MiXCR, giving one entry per CDR3 protein. This table has approximately 890,000 distinct CDR3 sequences, about 12% appearing once. Note on this clonotype: What it binds is not known.

Separately, the same data were catalogued under a study of yellow fever vaccine responses in identical twins. That publication notes: Vaccine-induced T cell responses in twins were reportedly observed to appear partly convergent, partly personalized.

The chain recombines TRBV21-1 with TRBJ1-5; the listed D gene, TRBD1, was not tested against the DNA. TRBV21-1 is deemed a pseudogene. The sequencing input was PBMCs. This clonotype was obtained from a woman between 18 and 29 years old in good health. In nucleotides, the CDR3 is TGTGCCAGCAGCAAAGCGCGTACCCCCAGGGAGCCCCAGCATTTT. It yields the protein CASSKARTPREPQHF.